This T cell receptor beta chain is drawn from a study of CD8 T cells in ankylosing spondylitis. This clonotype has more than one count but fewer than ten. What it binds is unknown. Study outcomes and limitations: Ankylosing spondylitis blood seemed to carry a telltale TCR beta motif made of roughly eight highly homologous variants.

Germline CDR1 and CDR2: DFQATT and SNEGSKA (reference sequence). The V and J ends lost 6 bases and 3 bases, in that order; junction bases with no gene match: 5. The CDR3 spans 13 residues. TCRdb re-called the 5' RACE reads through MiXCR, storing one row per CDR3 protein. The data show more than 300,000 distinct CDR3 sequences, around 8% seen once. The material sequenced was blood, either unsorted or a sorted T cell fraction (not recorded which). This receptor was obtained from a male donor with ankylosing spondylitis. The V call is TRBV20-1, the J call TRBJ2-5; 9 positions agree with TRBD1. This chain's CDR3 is CSATWDREETQYF. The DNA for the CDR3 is TGCAGTGCGACGTGGGACAGGGAAGAGACCCAGTACTTC.